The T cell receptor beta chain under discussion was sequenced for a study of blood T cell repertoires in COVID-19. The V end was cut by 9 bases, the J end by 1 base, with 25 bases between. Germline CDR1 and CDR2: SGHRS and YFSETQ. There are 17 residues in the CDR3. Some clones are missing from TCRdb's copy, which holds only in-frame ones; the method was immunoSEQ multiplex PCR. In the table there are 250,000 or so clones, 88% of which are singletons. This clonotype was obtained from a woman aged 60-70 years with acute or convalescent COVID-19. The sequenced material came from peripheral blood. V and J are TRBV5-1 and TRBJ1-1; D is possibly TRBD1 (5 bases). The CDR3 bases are TGCGCCACCGGAAGGGGTTATACAACTCAGAAGAACACTGAAGCTTTCTTT. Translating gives CATGRGYTTQKNTEAFF.